A selection of T cell receptor beta chains follows, all from one sample in a study of Graves' ophthalmopathy and Graves' hyperthyroidism. TCRdb reprocessed the multiplex PCR reads via MiXCR and lists one record per CDR3 protein. The profile shows hundreds of thousands of distinct CDR3 sequences, 45% to 55% of them singletons. The specimen sequenced was peripheral blood. The receptors were sampled from an adult man with Graves' ophthalmopathy. Both conserved end residues are part of each CDR3. A D gene is named only where the DNA matches it firmly.

d_call	v_call	j_call	cdr3_aa
TRBD2	TRBV7-8	TRBJ2-7	CASSPGLAGVSYEQYF
-	TRBV5-1	TRBJ2-5	CASSRGITTPGEETQYF
TRBD1	TRBV6-5	TRBJ1-2	CASSSPGQGLGGYTF
TRBD1	TRBV6-5	TRBJ2-7	CASSYSSRGNEQYF
-	TRBV7-2	TRBJ1-3	CASSRPGNTIYF
-	TRBV7-3	TRBJ1-6	CASSSSVNSPLHF
-	TRBV7-9	TRBJ2-7	CASSPPLRDEQYF
-	TRBV7-9	TRBJ2-7	CASSLARNYEQYF
-	TRBV19	TRBJ2-2	CASSIRSNTGELFF
-	TRBV20-1	TRBJ1-1	CSARLGQANRNTEAFF
-	TRBV7-9	TRBJ1-5	CASSSPHNSNQPQHF
TRBD2	TRBV29-1	TRBJ2-7	CSVVDSGRAYEQYF
-	TRBV4-1	TRBJ1-2	CASSQRQGSLDGYTF
TRBD1	TRBV18	TRBJ1-2	CASSPQDRVHYGYTF
-	TRBV10-3	TRBJ1-2	CAISEGPLIDGYTF
-	TRBV29-1	TRBJ2-2	CSVVDRTNTGELFF
TRBD1	TRBV9	TRBJ1-5	CASSPLGTASNQPQHF
TRBD2	TRBV11-2	TRBJ2-5	CASSLSGGTQETQYF
-	TRBV7-8	TRBJ2-2	CASSSRDRSSGELFF
-	TRBV20-1	TRBJ1-4	CSASYGGEKLFF
-	TRBV29-1	TRBJ1-1	CSVSSSANTEAFF
-	TRBV7-2	TRBJ1-1	CASSLVLGSEAFF
-	TRBV19	TRBJ1-4	CASSIEPGEKLFF
-	TRBV20-1	TRBJ1-5	CSASGAGLDAKPQHF
-	TRBV29-1	TRBJ1-2	CSVAPGEGYTF
-	TRBV7-9	TRBJ1-4	CASSLEGVANEKLFF
-	TRBV12-3/TRBV12-4	TRBJ1-5	CASNAHSGQPQHF
TRBD1	TRBV12-3/TRBV12-4	TRBJ2-7	CASGRQGAYEQYF
-	TRBV7-6	TRBJ2-5	CASSDRRYSRTQYF
-	TRBV5-1	TRBJ1-1	CASSGRDTETEAFF
-	TRBV10-3	TRBJ1-6	CAISSPLTNSPLHF
-	TRBV7-2	TRBJ2-2	CASSRTTPSTGELFF
TRBD1	TRBV7-9	TRBJ1-5	CASSLAQGTVPNQPQHF
TRBD1	TRBV6-1	TRBJ2-5	CASNGQGKETQYF
-	TRBV15	TRBJ2-6	CATSPRLWKSGANVLTF
-	TRBV7-2	TRBJ2-5	CASKPDNGRETQYF
TRBD1	TRBV7-8	TRBJ2-7	CATESPGQGTYEQYF
-	TRBV7-3	TRBJ2-7	CASSWSGAHEQYF
-	TRBV19	TRBJ1-2	CASSIERNLGYTF
TRBD2	TRBV5-1	TRBJ2-7	CASSFQQTSGRSYEQYF
-	TRBV27	TRBJ2-7	CASSDLSTYEQYF
-	TRBV29-1	TRBJ1-2	CSVREPNYGYTF
-	TRBV5-1	TRBJ2-5	CASSLALGEETQYF
-	TRBV4-1	TRBJ2-7	CASSQGGGPEQYF
-	TRBV2	TRBJ2-2	CASNGGANGELFF
-	TRBV7-2	TRBJ2-5	CASSPWSAEETQYF
-	TRBV25-1	TRBJ1-6	CASSDMGSNSPLHF
TRBD1	TRBV7-6	TRBJ2-5	CASSLESLTGPPTQYF
-	TRBV13	TRBJ2-7	CASSLVRRWAQGYEQYF
TRBD2	TRBV24-1	TRBJ2-2	CATSDGGAGRTGELFF
-	TRBV20-1	TRBJ2-5	CSARDPAGETQYF
TRBD2	TRBV12-5	TRBJ2-7	CASGLNPAGTYEQYF
-	TRBV7-8	TRBJ1-6	CASSPAGPGRALHF
-	TRBV9	TRBJ1-6	CASSFRWSTGVNNSPLHF
-	TRBV10-2	TRBJ1-6	CASFGLRNSPLHF
-	TRBV10-2	TRBJ2-2	CASNENTGELFF
-	TRBV5-5	TRBJ1-1	CASSRDLTNTEAFF
TRBD1	TRBV29-1	TRBJ1-1	CSAALGTGVPEAFF
-	TRBV2	TRBJ1-4	CASSEHIGQDNEKLFF